The clone carrying this T cell receptor (beta chain) occurred once. Its antigen remains unknown. This sample stems from a study of T cell responses to AZD1222 COVID-19 vaccine. Whole-study results and caveats: Recipients of AZD1222 seropositive at baseline numbered only 6 or 7. Regions 160-218 and 743-854 held dominance among vaccine-associated CD4 TCRs, which spanned spike.

Measured with immunoSEQ multiplex PCR; TCRdb has only the in-frame clones, and not every one. The sample yields under 200,000 clones, about nine tenths seen once. Sequences were derived from peripheral blood, sampled on day 0 of AZD1222 vaccination. The receptor comes from an adult in good health.

The CDR3 spells CASSEVAGTRSLEQFF. For the CDR3, the DNA is TGTGCCAGCAGTGAGGTCGCCGGGACTAGAAGTCTCGAGCAGTTCTTC. This chain links TRBV6-1 with TRBJ2-1; the match to TRBD2 covers 8 bases. V shed 3 bases, J shed 10 bases, and the junction held 14 bases outside the gene matches. Germline V gives CDR1 MNHNS, CDR2 SASEGT. The length of the CDR3 is 16 residues.